The next 28 T cell receptor beta chains were all read from a single sample in a study of CD8 T cells in ankylosing spondylitis. TCRdb ran MiXCR on the 5' RACE reads and lists one entry per CDR3 protein. The profile shows some 130,000 distinct CDR3 sequences, about 13% of them singletons. Sample: blood, either unsorted or a sorted T cell fraction (not recorded which). Receptors were obtained from a female donor with ankylosing spondylitis or in good health (not recorded which).

The rearrangement joins TRBV19 to TRBJ1-5; D call uncertain. V lost 6 bases, J lost 0 bases, and 6 bases lay in between. The CDR3 contains 13 residues. Germline V lookup: CDR1 LNHDA, CDR2 SQIVND (reference sequence). The CDR3 loop is CASRADSNQPQHF. CDR3 coding DNA: TGTGCCAGTAGGGCGGATAGCAATCAGCCCCAGCATTTT.

This clonotype was seen only a few times. V gene TRBV18 combines with J gene TRBJ1-1; 7 nucleotides agree with TRBD1. The CDR3 loop spans 15 amino acids. The V and J ends lost 6 bases and 1 base, in that order; junction bases with no gene match: 8. Germline CDR1 KGHSH, CDR2 LQKENI. The CDR3 is CASSSTGKGNTEAFF. The CDR3 DNA follows: TGTGCCAGCTCGTCGACAGGGAAGGGGAACACTGAAGCTTTCTTT.

This clonotype appeared many times. CDR3 residues: CASSSGNTLSTDTQYF. In DNA form, the CDR3 reads TGCGCCAGCAGTAGCGGGAACACCTTAAGCACAGATACGCAGTATTTT. V gene TRBV5-1 combines with J gene TRBJ2-3, with 8 bases matching TRBD2. This CDR3 contains 16 residues. Trimming removed 5 bases from V and 0 bases from J; junction bases left unmatched: 8. Germline-derived CDR1 and CDR2 are SGHRS and YFSETQ.

This clonotype has ten or more counts. The V call is TRBV2, the J call TRBJ2-1, with D possibly being TRBD1 or TRBD2 (5 bases each). The CDR3 covers 14 residues. Looked up from germline, CDR1 is SNHLY and CDR2 is FYNNEI. V was pared by 0 bases and J by 10 bases, with 13 bases between. The CDR3 nucleotides are TGTGCCAGCAGTGAAGCGGGACCCAAGGCGGAGCAGTTCTTC. This encodes CASSEAGPKAEQFF.

Ten or more counts support this clonotype. This sequence joins TRBV3-1 and TRBJ2-1, with 10 bases lining up with TRBD1. Germline CDR1 is LGHDT and CDR2 is YNNKEL (reference sequence). V lost 4 bases and J lost 6; bases outside the gene matches: 6. The CDR3 is 15 amino acids. The CDR3 DNA is TGTGCCAGCAGCCTCAGACAGGGGGCCACCAATGAGCAGTTCTTC. It codes for CASSLRQGATNEQFF.

The gene calls are TRBV15 and TRBJ1-5; D unresolved. The CDR3 runs to 12 residues. The V gene's germline CDR1 is LNHNV and CDR2 YYDKDF (reference sequence). V lost 0 bases and J lost 8, with 5 bases in between. DNA for the CDR3: TGTGCCACCAGCAGAGATATCAAGCCCCAGCATTTT. Protein: CATSRDIKPQHF. Variable domain in full (rest from reference TRBV15 and TRBJ1-5): DAMVIQNPRYQVTQFGKPVTLSCSQTLNHNVMYWYQQKSSQAPKLLFHYYDKDFNNEADTPDNFQSRRPNTSFCFLDIRSPGLGDTAMYLCATSRDIKPQHFGDGTRLSIL.

This clonotype was observed a handful of times. As DNA, the CDR3 is TGCGCCAGCAGCTCCCGGCCAGGAGGGGAGAATTCACCCCTCCACTTT. Its protein is CASSSRPGGENSPLHF. V is TRBV5-1 and J is TRBJ1-6; possible D gene TRBD1, 5 bases. This CDR3 has 16 residues. V dropped 3 bases and J dropped 7 bases, with 17 bases sitting between them. Germline CDR1 SGHRS, CDR2 YFSETQ.

This rearrangement joins TRBV7-9 to TRBJ2-7; D possibly uses TRBD1 or TRBD2 (5 bases each). The length of the CDR3 is 14 residues. Deletions cut 5 bases from V and 4 bases from J, with 15 bases between. Looked up from germline, CDR1 is SEHNR and CDR2 is FQNEAQ (reference sequence). CDR3 in amino acids: CASSPMGTKYEQYF. Written as DNA, the CDR3 is TGTGCCAGCAGCCCGATGGGGACCAAATACGAGCAGTACTTC.

Only a few counts were recorded for this clonotype. The gene calls are TRBV28 and TRBJ1-4, with TRBD1 matching over 9 bases. Germline assignment: CDR1 MDHEN and CDR2 SYDVKM. The CDR3 spans 17 residues. The V gene end was trimmed by 3 bases and the J gene end by 1 base; junction bases not matched to a gene: 6. The CDR3 sequence is CASSFYRGLKTNEKLFF. In nucleotides, the CDR3 is TGTGCCAGCAGTTTCTACAGGGGGCTCAAAACTAATGAAAAACTGTTTTTT.

This clonotype was detected only a few times. The genes are TRBV28 and TRBJ1-2, with TRBD1 as a possible D gene (5 bases). Trimming took 4 bases from V and 8 from J, leaving 17 bases between them. The CDR3 runs to 14 residues. Germline CDR1 reads MDHEN; CDR2 reads SYDVKM. Written as DNA, the CDR3 is TGTGCCAGCAGTTCGGCCGGGACCCTGGGAGGCTACACCTTC. Amino acids: CASSSAGTLGGYTF.

This clonotype was picked up many times. The rearrangement uses TRBV7-3 and TRBJ2-1; 8 nucleotides align to TRBD1. V trimming: 3 bases; J trimming: 2 bases; junction bases outside the gene matches: 3. The CDR3 is made up of 15 amino acids. CDR1 SGHTA and CDR2 FQGTGA come from the germline V gene. The CDR3 reads CASSFQGAAYNEQFF. The CDR3 DNA follows: TGTGCCAGCAGCTTTCAGGGGGCAGCCTACAATGAGCAGTTCTTC.

The chain joins TRBV5-1 to TRBJ1-3; the D is unclear. V was clipped by 0 bases and J by 4 bases, with 14 bases between them. The CDR3 loop spans 16 amino acids. Germline assignment: CDR1 SGHRS and CDR2 YFSETQ. The CDR3 region has the DNA TGCGCCAGCAGCTTGGCCGGCGGCTCTTCAGGAAACACCATATATTTT. It specifies CASSLAGGSSGNTIYF.

At least ten counts were recorded for this clonotype. The chain carries TRBV20-1 and TRBJ1-2; 7 bases are shared with TRBD1. Germline lookup yields CDR1 DFQATT and CDR2 SNEGSKA (reference sequence). This CDR3 region has 13 residues. After removal of 8 bases from V and 0 bases from J, the junction contained 6 bases not matched to a gene. The CDR3 coding sequence is TGCAGTCCAGGGGGTGGGGCTAACTATGGCTACACCTTC. Translated, it gives CSPGGGANYGYTF.

This clonotype was counted many times. The chain employs TRBV25-1 and TRBJ1-2; the D is unclear. The CDR3 consists of 11 residues. The germline V gene encodes CDR1 MGHDK and CDR2 SYGVNS. The V end was cut by 4 bases, the J end by 8 bases, with 8 bases between. The DNA of the CDR3 is TGTGCCAGCAGTGCGGGCGGGGGCTACACCTTC. Amino acids: CASSAGGGYTF.

This clonotype has more than one count but fewer than ten. V and J are TRBV6-5 and TRBJ2-7; 7 nucleotides align to TRBD2. J gave up 4 bases and V 2 bases, and 8 bases lay outside the gene matches. This CDR3 has 15 amino acids. CDR1 and CDR2 (germline): MNHEY, SVGAGI. The CDR3 nucleotides are TGTGCCAGCAGTTACCTGTCCGGGGGAGGGTACGAGCAGTACTTC. It yields the protein CASSYLSGGGYEQYF.

The V call is TRBV6-1, the J call TRBJ2-7; D is perhaps TRBD2 (5 bases). Per germline, CDR1 MNHNS and CDR2 SASEGT. Trimming removed 7 bases at V and 0 bases at J, with 22 bases between. This CDR3 contains 17 residues. The CDR3 sequence: CASTRGGGRWSSYEQYF. CDR3 DNA sequence: TGTGCCAGCACCCGAGGTGGAGGCAGGTGGAGCTCCTACGAGCAGTACTTC.

This clonotype was seen at least ten times. The chain combines TRBV20-1 with TRBJ2-1; the match to TRBD1 covers 7 bases. The length of the CDR3 is 13 residues. Germline V gene sequence: CDR1 DFQATT, CDR2 SNEGSKA (reference sequence). V lost 5 bases to trimming and J lost 5 bases; unmatched junction nucleotides: 6. The DNA of the CDR3 is TGCAGTGCTGGCCGGGACAGAAACAATGAGCAGTTCTTC. Encoded protein: CSAGRDRNNEQFF.

Concerning this clonotype: The germline gene is not matched at one end of the junction; a read error may be the cause. The V and J genes are TRBV2 and TRBJ2-5; D may be TRBD1 (5 bases). CDR3 length: 14 residues. Germline CDR1 reads SNHLY; CDR2 reads FYNNEI. CDR3 DNA: TGTGCCGGCAGTGAAACTAAGGGGCAAGAGACCCAGTACTTC. This gives the protein CAGSETKGQETQYF.

The chain carries TRBV12-3 or TRBV12-4 and TRBJ2-3, with 8 bases lining up with TRBD1. The CDR3 totals 14 residues. With 6 bases clipped from V and 2 bases from J, the junction kept 4 bases outside the gene matches. CDR3 region: CASSRDRHTDTQYF. CDR3 DNA: TGTGCCAGCAGCCGGGACAGGCACACAGATACGCAGTATTTT.

This clonotype was found many times. The chain has TRBV7-2 and TRBJ2-3; 7 nucleotides match TRBD2. Looked up from germline, CDR1 is SGHTA and CDR2 is FQGNSA. V trimming: 5 bases; J trimming: 5 bases; junction bases outside the gene matches: 4. The CDR3 is 13 residues long. In DNA form, the CDR3 reads TGTGCCAGCAGCCCGTCGGGGGGAGATACGCAGTATTTT. It yields the protein CASSPSGGDTQYF.

This chain links TRBV9 with TRBJ2-2, with 10 positions matching TRBD1. In germline, CDR1 is SGDLS, CDR2 YYNGEE. The J segment lost 4 bases and the V segment lost 3 bases, leaving 6 bases of the junction unmatched. The CDR3 has 16 residues. The CDR3 sequence: CASSARDRGFTGELFF. The CDR3, as DNA: TGTGCCAGCAGCGCTAGGGACAGGGGATTCACCGGGGAGCTGTTTTTT. Looking up the rest from reference TRBV9 and TRBJ2-2 gives the full variable domain: DSGVTQTPKHLITATGQRVTLRCSPRSGDLSVYWYQQSLDQGLQFLIQYYNGEERAKGNILERFSAQQFPDLHSELNLSSLELGDSALYFCASSARDRGFTGELFFGEGSRLTVL.

This clonotype was counted many times. The genes are TRBV20-1 and TRBJ1-5; TRBD1 might be the D (5 bases). The V gene's germline CDR1 is DFQATT and CDR2 SNEGSKA (reference sequence). V was pared by 6 bases and J by 5 bases, with 14 bases between. The CDR3 has 13 residues. CDR3 loop: CSAIREYDQPQHF. The CDR3 DNA follows: TGCAGTGCCATCAGGGAGTACGATCAGCCCCAGCATTTT.

V and J are TRBV29-1 and TRBJ2-5; TRBD2 matches at 9 bases. This CDR3 contains 15 residues. Germline V gene lookup returns CDR1 SQVTM and CDR2 ANQGSEA. J was trimmed by 1 base and V by 4 bases; bases with no gene match: 7. DNA for the CDR3: TGCAGCGTTGGACCCCGGGGACTAGCCCAAGAGACCCAGTACTTC. This codes for CSVGPRGLAQETQYF. The whole variable domain, remainder taken from reference TRBV29-1 and TRBJ2-5, is SAVISQKPSRDICQRGTSLTIQCQVDSQVTMMFWYRQQPGQSLTLIATANQGSEATYESGFVIDKFPISRPNLTFSTLTVSNMSPEDSSIYLCSVGPRGLAQETQYFGPGTRLLVL.

This clonotype was observed a few times. This chain connects TRBV5-6 to TRBJ2-7; D remains unclear. The V gene's germline CDR1 is SGHDT and CDR2 YYEEEE. This CDR3 contains 11 residues. V was trimmed by 1 base and J by 5 bases, leaving 4 bases between them. The CDR3 DNA follows: TGTGCCAGCAGCTTGTTTCACGAGCAGTACTTC. Protein sequence: CASSLFHEQYF.

This clonotype showed up many times. The chain couples TRBV6-5 to TRBJ1-1; D gene uncertain. The germline V gene has CDR1 MNHEY and CDR2 SVGAGI. The CDR3 is made up of 15 amino acids. Trimming cost V 0 bases and J 0 bases, with 8 bases left between them. CDR3 DNA: TGTGCCAGCAGTTACTCTGCAGTCTTGAACACTGAAGCTTTCTTT. Translation: CASSYSAVLNTEAFF.

This clonotype was recorded many times. V gene TRBV19 combines with J gene TRBJ2-3; the D is unclear. Trimming took 7 bases from V and 0 from J, leaving 8 bases between them. CDR1 LNHDA and CDR2 SQIVND come from the germline V gene (reference sequence). The CDR3 totals 13 residues. The CDR3 DNA reads TGTGCCAGTAAACAGCCTAGCACAGATACGCAGTATTTT. As protein: CASKQPSTDTQYF.

This chain connects TRBV7-8 to TRBJ1-3; D remains ambiguous. V was trimmed by 0 bases and J by 3 bases, leaving 3 bases between them. CDR3 length: 13 residues. The germline V gene encodes CDR1 SGHVS and CDR2 FQNEAQ. The CDR3 DNA sequence: TGTGCCAGCAGCTTAGCAGGTGGAAACACCATATATTTT. Its protein product is CASSLAGGNTIYF.

A remark on this clonotype: Relative to the germline gene, one junction end is altered; a read error may explain this. This chain links TRBV12-3 or TRBV12-4 with TRBJ1-3; D ambiguous. The CDR3 is 12 amino acids. The CDR3 sequence is CASTQSGNTIYF. The CDR3 DNA reads as TGCGCCAGCACGCAGTCTGGAAACACCATATATTTT.